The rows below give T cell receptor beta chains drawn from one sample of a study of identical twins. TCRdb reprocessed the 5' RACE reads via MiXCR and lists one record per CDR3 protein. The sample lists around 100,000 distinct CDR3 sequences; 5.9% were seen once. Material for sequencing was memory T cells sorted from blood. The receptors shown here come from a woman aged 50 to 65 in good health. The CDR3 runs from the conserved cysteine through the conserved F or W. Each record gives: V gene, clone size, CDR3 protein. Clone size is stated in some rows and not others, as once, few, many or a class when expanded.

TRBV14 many CASSQVNLRGTSLNIQYF
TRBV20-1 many CSARRDSRLYF
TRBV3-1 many CASSQGDSRSGNTIYF
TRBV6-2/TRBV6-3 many CASSYLIRVYEQYF
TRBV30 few CAWSGGDRGDQPQHF
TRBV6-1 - CASSGRDRLAKNIQYF
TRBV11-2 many CASSDRQGVGGNEQFF
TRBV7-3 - CASSLADPYEQFF
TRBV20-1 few CSASYSGNHNEQFF
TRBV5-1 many CASGGTDGYTF
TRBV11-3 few CASSPPGTSDFQETQYF
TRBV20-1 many CSAQPDVSYEQYF
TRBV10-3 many CAIRALAGNGELFF
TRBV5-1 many CASSFLSTDTQYF
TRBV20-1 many CSASVRLGEKLFF
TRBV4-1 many CASSQGGGDGLYGYTF
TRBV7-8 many CASRGGRDRNQPQHF
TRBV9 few CASSDSRVGDRGGGTDTQYF
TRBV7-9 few CASSLIAPTQETQYF
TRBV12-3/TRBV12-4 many CASEAGGMNEQFF
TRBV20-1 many CSARAGDRGDTGELFF
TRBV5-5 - CASSPKEAVAAKNIQYF
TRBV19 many CASTMGAGGPDETQYF
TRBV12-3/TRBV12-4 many CASRPPGTGYGEAFF
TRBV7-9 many CASKSGGNTGELFF
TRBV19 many CASKGEWVYNEQFF
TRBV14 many CASSPRTSSKPFF
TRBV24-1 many CATSGIGGQTEAFF
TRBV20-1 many CSAKPGLGTDTQYF
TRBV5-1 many CASSLNRARETQYF
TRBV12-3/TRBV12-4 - CASGAGGLYNEQFF
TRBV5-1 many CASSLVSYRVHNEQFF
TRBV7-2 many CASSSPGQFGYTF
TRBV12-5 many CASGLGQREGAETQYF
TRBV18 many CASSGLAKGSGELFF
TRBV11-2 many CASSKTSANTGELFF
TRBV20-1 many CSATSGRGGTDTQYF
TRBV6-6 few CASSPDPITDTQYF
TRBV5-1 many CASSLGQKSYEQYF
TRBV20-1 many CSADLEGTYGYTF
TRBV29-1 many CSVEKGPGELFF
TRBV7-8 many CASSSRLNTEAFF
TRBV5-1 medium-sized CASTLAGGYNEQFF
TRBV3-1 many CASSQRGTGTRSWGNTEAFF
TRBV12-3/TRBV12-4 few CASRLAGTGELFF
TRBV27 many CASSPLAGDYNEQFF
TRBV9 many CASSSPLEGAGDETQYF
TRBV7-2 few CASSQPGQTYEQYF
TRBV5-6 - CASRPFGGLDTQYF
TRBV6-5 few CASSYSSANTGELFF
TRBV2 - CASSKTVSWGAQPQHF
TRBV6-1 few CASGRVIGELFF